The next 7 T cell receptor beta chains were all read from a single sample in a study of OX40 agonist ivuxolimab in advanced cancers. Receptor amplification or capture employed the immunoSEQ multiplex PCR assay. TCRdb's version of the immuneACCESS table is confined to in-frame rearrangements and falls short of the full clone set. An unresolved V gene accounts for under half of the shortfall where checked; the remainder is of unknown origin. A total of 65,000 to 100,000 clones appear in this sample, around 88% of them only once. The biggest ten clones account for approximately 0.71% of the sample. The sample here was CD4+ or CD8+ T cells sorted from blood, taken in a trial of the OX40 agonist ivuxolimab. Receptors originate from an adult with an advanced solid tumor such as melanoma, head and neck, liver or kidney cancer.

V usage is TRBV14 and J usage is TRBJ2-7, with 8 bases lining up with TRBD2. J lost 3 bases, V lost 1 base, and 2 bases had no gene match. This CDR3 spans 14 amino acids. The germline gives CDR1 SGHDN, CDR2 FVKESK. CDR3 DNA sequence: TGTGCCAGCAGCCAAGCGGGACTAGGCTACGAGCAGTACTTC. Protein sequence: CASSQAGLGYEQYF.

This chain uses TRBV21-1 with TRBJ2-7. TRBV21-1 corresponds to a pseudogene. This CDR3 comprises 12 residues. The CDR3 protein is CASSPGLPEQYF. CDR3 in DNA: TGTGCCAGCAGCCCGGGCCTACCAGAGCAGTACTTC.

This chain joins TRBV7-2 and TRBJ2-1, with TRBD2 identical over 9 bases. V shed 1 base, J shed 2 bases, and the junction held 0 bases outside the gene matches. This CDR3 comprises 15 residues. Germline CDR1 and CDR2: SGHTA and FQGNSA. The CDR3 DNA is TGTGCCAGCAGCTTAGGCGGGAGGGCCTACAATGAGCAGTTCTTC. Translation gives CASSLGGRAYNEQFF.

CDR3 amino acids: CASSSGQDYEQYF. In nucleotides, the CDR3 is TGTGCCAGCAGCTCCGGACAAGACTACGAGCAGTACTTC. The rearrangement uses TRBV7-9 and TRBJ2-7; tentatively, D is TRBD1 (5 bases). This CDR3 spans 13 amino acids. CDR1 is SEHNR, CDR2 FQNEAQ, per germline (reference sequence). V dropped 4 bases and J dropped 3 bases, with 10 bases sitting between them.

The chain recombines TRBV7-6 with TRBJ2-1; 9 bases are a match to TRBD1. The V and J ends lost 4 bases and 7 bases, in that order; junction bases with no gene match: 2. Germline V gene sequence: CDR1 SGHVS, CDR2 FNYEAQ. The CDR3 runs to 13 residues. CDR3 DNA sequence: TGTGCCAGCAGCTCGGACAGGGGAAATGAGCAGTTCTTC. Protein: CASSSDRGNEQFF. The complete variable domain, with remaining parts taken from reference TRBV7-6 and TRBJ2-1, reads GAGVSQSPRYKVTKRGQDVALRCDPISGHVSLYWYRQALGQGPEFLTYFNYEAQQDKSGLPNDRFSAERPEGSISTLTIQRTEQRDSAMYRCASSSDRGNEQFFGPGTRLTVL.

The chain employs TRBV10-2 and TRBJ1-3; D uncertain. Germline CDR1 is WSHSY and CDR2 is SAAADI. This CDR3 has 15 amino acids. Trimming removed 5 bases from V and 1 base from J, with 12 bases in between. Here the CDR3 reads CASSPDHLSGNTIYF. Written as DNA, the CDR3 is TGCGCCAGCAGTCCGGATCACCTGTCTGGAAACACCATATATTTT.

J is TRBJ2-7 and V is TRBV21-1; TRBD1 is taken as the D call from the table, unchecked against the DNA. TRBV21-1 is labeled a pseudogene. The CDR3 totals 10 residues. CDR3 coding DNA: TGTGCTTCTGGACATTACGAGCAGTACTTC. Its translation: CASGHYEQYF.